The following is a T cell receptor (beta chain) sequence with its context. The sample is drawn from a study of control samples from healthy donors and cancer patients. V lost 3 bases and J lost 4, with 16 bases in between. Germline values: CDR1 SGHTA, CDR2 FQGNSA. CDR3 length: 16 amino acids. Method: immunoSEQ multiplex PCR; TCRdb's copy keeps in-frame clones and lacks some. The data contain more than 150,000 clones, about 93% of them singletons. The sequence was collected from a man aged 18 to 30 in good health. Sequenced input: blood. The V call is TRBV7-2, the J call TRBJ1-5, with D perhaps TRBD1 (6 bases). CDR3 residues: CASSFRGGDGNQPQHF. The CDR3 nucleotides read TGTGCCAGCAGCTTTAGAGGGGGGGATGGTAATCAGCCCCAGCATTTT. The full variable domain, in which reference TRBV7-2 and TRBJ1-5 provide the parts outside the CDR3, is GAGVSQSPSNKVTEKGKDVELRCDPISGHTALYWYRQSLGQGLEFLIYFQGNSAPDKSGLPSDRFSAERTGGSVSTLTIQRTQQEDSAVYLCASSFRGGDGNQPQHFGDGTRLSIL.